The 14 T cell receptor beta chains presented below share a single source sample, sequenced in a study of Graves' ophthalmopathy and Graves' hyperthyroidism. Beta-chain TCR CDR3 regions were amplified from RNA transcripts. RT-PCR in the first round used HTBI primers; a second-round multiplex PCR followed. TCRdb fed the multiplex PCR reads into MiXCR, producing one record per CDR3 protein. Here the sample spans tens of thousands of distinct CDR3 sequences, 45% to 60% being singletons. Sequenced: peripheral blood. These receptors all come from an adult woman with stable Graves' hyperthyroidism.

Details on this clonotype: This may be a read error: a much more frequent sequence differs by one nucleotide. Here the CDR3 omits its conserved ending phenylalanine or tryptophan, so a read error is the likely source. The J gene is TRBJ2-7, the V gene TRBV27, with TRBD1 matching 11 bases. V lost 5 bases and J lost 5; bases outside the gene matches: 8. Per germline, CDR1 MNHEY and CDR2 SMNVEV (reference sequence). This CDR3 has 15 residues. CDR3 region: CASSPRDRGGHEQYL. The CDR3 DNA is TGTGCCAGCAGTCCCCGGGACAGGGGGGGCCACGAGCAGTACTTG.

This clonotype is classed as medium-sized. The rearrangement links TRBV20-1 to TRBJ1-2; tentative D call: TRBD1 (5 bases). The germline V gene encodes CDR1 DFQATT and CDR2 SNEGSKA (reference sequence). Trimming removed 8 bases at V and 7 bases at J, with 11 bases between. The CDR3 has 10 amino acids. As DNA, the CDR3 is TGCAGTCCTGCTCAGGGTGGCTACACCTTC. Its protein is CSPAQGGYTF.

By its share, this clonotype is medium-sized (0.01 to 0.1%). This chain links TRBV9 with TRBJ2-1; D not resolved. Between the trimmed V and J ends, which lost 0 bases and 5 bases, there was a span of 18 bases. The CDR3 has 17 amino acids. The V gene's germline CDR1 is SGDLS and CDR2 YYNGEE. Written as DNA, the CDR3 is TGTGCCAGCAGCGTAGCCTCTGTTGGTAGGCAGGACAATGAGCAGTTCTTC. Translating gives CASSVASVGRQDNEQFF. Full variable domain (remainder filled in from reference TRBV9 and TRBJ2-1): DSGVTQTPKHLITATGQRVTLRCSPRSGDLSVYWYQQSLDQGLQFLIQYYNGEERAKGNILERFSAQQFPDLHSELNLSSLELGDSALYFCASSVASVGRQDNEQFFGPGTRLTVL.

At least ten counts were recorded for this clonotype. This rearrangement joins TRBV5-8 to TRBJ2-7, with a possible D match to TRBD2 (5 bases). V dropped 2 bases and J dropped 1 base, with 7 bases sitting between them. The germline V gene encodes CDR1 SGHTS and CDR2 YDEGEE. The CDR3 contains 13 residues. The CDR3 DNA reads TGTGCCAGCAGCTTCTCGGGATCCTACGAGCAGTACTTC. Residues: CASSFSGSYEQYF.

This chain uses TRBV10-3 with TRBJ2-7, with 8 nucleotides matching TRBD1. Germline CDR1 reads ENHRY; CDR2 reads SYGVKD. V was clipped by 6 bases and J by 1 base; unmatched bases: 2. The length of the CDR3 is 13 residues. This CDR3 is CAISRQGSYEQYF. In DNA, the CDR3 is TGTGCCATCAGCCGACAGGGGTCCTACGAGCAGTACTTC.

As concerns this clonotype: At one end, the junction sequence differs from germline, possibly due to a read error. V and J are TRBV5-5 and TRBJ2-5; D perhaps matches TRBD2 (5 bases). The CDR3 is made up of 15 amino acids. Germline lookup yields CDR1 SGHKS and CDR2 YYEKEE (reference sequence). CDR3 bases: TGTGCCAGCAGCACGCCTGCAGGACTCCAACAGACCCAGTACTTC. Its translation: CASSTPAGLQQTQYF.

This clonotype was observed many times. CDR3 amino acids: CASPGQGHSGANVLTF. The CDR3 DNA sequence: TGTGCCAGCCCGGGACAGGGTCACTCTGGGGCCAACGTCCTGACTTTC. This chain uses TRBV6-4 with TRBJ2-6; 9 nucleotides match TRBD1. Germline-derived CDR1 and CDR2 are MRHNA and SNTAGT. The CDR3 extends over 16 amino acids. The V and J ends lost 8 bases and 0 bases, in that order; junction bases with no gene match: 5.

The chain uses TRBV20-1 and TRBJ2-1; 10 bases align to TRBD2. Germline lookup yields CDR1 DFQATT and CDR2 SNEGSKA (reference sequence). The CDR3 runs to 14 residues. The J segment lost 4 bases and the V segment lost 6 bases, leaving 6 bases of the junction unmatched. This CDR3 reads CSAPGLAVYNEQFF. CDR3 sequence (DNA): TGCAGTGCCCCCGGACTAGCGGTGTACAATGAGCAGTTCTTC.

This sequence joins TRBV6-5 and TRBJ1-1; D may be TRBD1 (5 bases). Germline CDR1 reads MNHEY; CDR2 reads SVGAGI. Trimming took 7 bases from V and 4 from J, leaving 16 bases between them. This CDR3 comprises 14 residues. For the CDR3, the DNA is TGTGCCAGCACCCCTTTAGGTGGGGCCACTGAAGCTTTCTTT. It codes for CASTPLGGATEAFF.

A word on this clonotype: It is unclear where the CDR3 begins or ends on the DNA, so no DNA is shown, and the CDR3 is as TCRdb lists it. The chain is built from TRBV5-5 and TRBJ1-5; the table's TRBD1 call for D was not verified on the DNA. The CDR3 is 23 amino acids long, termini counted. From germline, CDR1 is SGHKS and CDR2 YYEKEE (reference sequence). CDR3: CASSQTPGGASEKLFFGSGTQHF.

The chain joins TRBV15 to TRBJ2-1; weak D call: TRBD1 (6 bases). The CDR3 has 14 residues. From germline, CDR1 is LNHNV and CDR2 YYDKDF (reference sequence). V lost 3 bases and J lost 4, with 10 bases in between. The CDR3 coding sequence is TGTGCCACCAGCAGCAAGGACAGTTACAATGAGCAGTTCTTC. This gives the protein CATSSKDSYNEQFF.

The rearrangement joins TRBV10-3 to TRBJ2-1; TRBD2 matches at 14 bases. Germline CDR1 is ENHRY and CDR2 is SYGVKD. V shed 5 bases, J shed 8 bases, and the junction held 8 bases outside the gene matches. CDR3 length equals 16 residues. The CDR3 is CAISPGLAGATDEQFF. The CDR3, as DNA: TGTGCCATCAGTCCGGGACTAGCGGGAGCTACAGATGAGCAGTTCTTC.

This clonotype occurred many times. J is TRBJ2-3 and V is TRBV5-1, with D tentatively TRBD2 (6 bases). Germline CDR1 is SGHRS and CDR2 is YFSETQ. The CDR3 totals 15 residues. Trimming took off 3 bases at V and 2 bases at J, with 13 bases between the two ends. The CDR3 protein is CASSYGGINTDTQYF. The CDR3 DNA is TGCGCCAGCAGCTACGGGGGAATTAACACAGATACGCAGTATTTT.

DNA of the CDR3: TGTGCCAGCAGCTTATTTCAGGGCAACGAGCAGTACTTC. It specifies CASSLFQGNEQYF. The chain employs TRBV5-6 and TRBJ2-7; D is possibly TRBD1 (5 bases). The germline gives CDR1 SGHDT, CDR2 YYEEEE. V dropped 2 bases and J dropped 5 bases, with 11 bases sitting between them. CDR3 length equals 13 residues.